A selection of T cell receptor beta chains follows, all from one sample in a study of shared clonotypes between healthy human individuals. The table came from immunoSEQ multiplex PCR; TCRdb's copy has only in-frame clones and leaves some out. The sample has about 2.4 million clones; roughly 93% are singletons. The sequenced sample was naive CD4+ T cells from PBMCs. These receptors all stem from a man younger than 35 in good health. Some clones in this sample may be carry-over from other donors' samples. Both conserved end residues are trimmed from each CDR3. Fields, in order: V gene, J gene, CDR3 protein.

TRBV19	TRBJ2-7	ASRPAPLEQY
TRBV19	TRBJ2-1	ASSILGLAGYNEQF
TRBV6-4	TRBJ2-6	ASSPVPGRTSGANVLT
TRBV13	TRBJ2-7	ASSYWASGSYEQY
TRBV5-4	TRBJ2-1	ASSSGTSGSFEQF
TRBV7-9	TRBJ2-7	ASSPPGLSYEQY
TRBV9	TRBJ2-7	ASSPALSPGLAKHEQY
TRBV6-5	TRBJ1-2	ASSEGYGYT
TRBV12-5	TRBJ2-3	ASAGRRELGADTQY
TRBV5-1	TRBJ1-2	ASSLSGDDYGYT
TRBV5-4	TRBJ1-2	ASSPPGGYGYT
TRBV28	TRBJ1-5	ASSWRTANQPQH